This is a list of T cell receptor beta chains from one sample in a study of blood T cell repertoires in COVID-19. TCRdb's table, derived via immunoSEQ multiplex PCR, lists solely in-frame clones and lacks some. The profile covers about 260,000 clones, with around 90% appearing a single time and roughly 4.3% taken by the ten largest. Material: PBMCs or T cells enriched from blood (not recorded which). The receptors were sampled from a woman aged 25 to 39 with acute COVID-19. The CDR3 runs from the conserved cysteine through the conserved F or W. The D gene is left open where the match is weak. The size entry is marked missing in some rows and otherwise reads once, few, many or a size class.

TRBV9	few	TRBJ2-1	NA	TGTGCCAGCAGCGTATACGGGAGCATGTCCTACAATGAGCAGTTCTTC	CASSVYGSMSYNEQFF
TRBV5-1	NA	TRBJ1-1	TRBD1	TGCGCCAGCAGCTTGGCCGGGCAGGGGGCCACTGAAGCTTTCTTT	CASSLAGQGATEAFF
TRBV27	NA	TRBJ1-1	NA	TGTGCCAGCAGTTTCCTAGGGGGTTTTGGCACTGAAGCTTTCTTT	CASSFLGGFGTEAFF
TRBV14	NA	TRBJ1-1	NA	TGTGCCAGCAGCCAAGATTGGGGAGGGACTGAAGCTTTCTTT	CASSQDWGGTEAFF
TRBV28	NA	TRBJ2-1	NA	TGTGCCAGCAGTTCGGGACATGGCTCCTACAATGAGCAGTTCTTC	CASSSGHGSYNEQFF
TRBV28	NA	TRBJ2-1	TRBD2	TGTGCCAGCAGTTCAACTAGCGGGAGGGCCCCTGAGCAGTTCTTC	CASSSTSGRAPEQFF
TRBV19	NA	TRBJ1-1	NA	TGTGCCAGTAGTATATGGGTTGGAGGGATGAACACTGAAGCTTTCTTT	CASSIWVGGMNTEAFF
TRBV2	NA	TRBJ2-1	TRBD2	TGTGCCAGCAGTGAGACTAGCGGGAGACATGAGCAGTTCTTC	CASSETSGRHEQFF
TRBV7-3	NA	TRBJ2-2	TRBD1	TGTGCCAGCAGTCGACAGGGGGCGAACACCGGGGAGCTGTTTTTT	CASSRQGANTGELFF
TRBV10-3	NA	TRBJ1-5	NA	TGTGCCATCAGTGATCCAGGGAATCAGCCCCAGCATTTT	CAISDPGNQPQHF
TRBV27	NA	TRBJ2-2	NA	TGTGCCAGCAGTTTATATCTGAACACCGGGGAGCTGTTTTTT	CASSLYLNTGELFF
TRBV5-1	NA	TRBJ1-1	NA	TGCGCCAGCAGCTTCCGGGATTCTGAAGCTTTCTTT	CASSFRDSEAFF
TRBV6-1	NA	TRBJ1-2	NA	TGTGCCAGCAGTGAAGATGGGGACACCTATGGCTACACCTTC	CASSEDGDTYGYTF
TRBV19	NA	TRBJ2-2	TRBD2	TGTGCCAGCAAAGTACTAGCGGGAGGGCCCGGGGAGCTGTTTTTT	CASKVLAGGPGELFF
TRBV11-2	NA	TRBJ2-7	NA	TGTGCCAGCAGCTTAGGGGGCAAGACGGGTGAGCAGTACTTC	CASSLGGKTGEQYF
TRBV6-5	NA	TRBJ1-1	TRBD1	TGTGCCAGCAGGGGATCAGGGGGATTTACTGAAGCTTTCTTT	CASRGSGGFTEAFF
TRBV2	NA	TRBJ1-4	TRBD1	TGTGCCAGCAGTGGGTGGACAGGAGAGAATGAAAAACTGTTTTTT	CASSGWTGENEKLFF
TRBV7-8	NA	TRBJ2-7	TRBD2	TGTGCCAGCAGCTCTAGCGGGTTCCTCGGCGAGCAGTACTTC	CASSSSGFLGEQYF
TRBV28	NA	TRBJ2-3	NA	TGTGCCAGCAGTTCACCAGCGGGCTCTACCTCAGATACGCAGTATTTT	CASSSPAGSTSDTQYF
TRBV5-4	NA	TRBJ1-6	NA	TGTGCCAGCAGCTTGGAAGGGGCTATTAATTCACCCCTCCACTTT	CASSLEGAINSPLHF
TRBV7-9	NA	TRBJ2-1	TRBD1	TGTGCCAGCAGCTCAGGCGGACAGGGGTCCTACAATGAGCAGTTCTTC	CASSSGGQGSYNEQFF
TRBV4-2	NA	TRBJ2-3	TRBD1	TGTGCCAGCAGCCAGGTGACAGGGCGGACAGATACGCAGTATTTT	CASSQVTGRTDTQYF
TRBV14	NA	TRBJ2-5	TRBD2	TGTGCCAGCAGCCCAATTGCGGGGGATCGACAAGAGACCCAGTACTTC	CASSPIAGDRQETQYF
TRBV28	NA	TRBJ2-7	NA	TGTGCCAGCAGTCAGGCCTACGAGCAGTACTTC	CASSQAYEQYF
TRBV5-1	NA	TRBJ2-5	TRBD2	TGCGCCACCAAGGGGTCGGCGGGAGGGAATCAAGAGACCCAGTACTTC	CATKGSAGGNQETQYF
TRBV20-1	NA	TRBJ1-4	NA	TGCAGTGCTAGAGGGGAGGAAAAACTGTTTTTT	CSARGEEKLFF
TRBV27	NA	TRBJ1-5	TRBD1	TGTGCCAGCAGACCCACAGGGGTCAATCAGCCCCAGCATTTT	CASRPTGVNQPQHF
TRBV7-2	NA	TRBJ1-3	NA	TGTGCCAGCAGCTTAGTAGTGGGGGGTGGAAACACCATATATTTT	CASSLVVGGGNTIYF
TRBV25-1	NA	TRBJ1-5	TRBD1	TGTGCCAGCAGCTACGGACAGGCAGATCAGCCCCAGCATTTT	CASSYGQADQPQHF
TRBV18	NA	TRBJ2-6	NA	TGTGCCAGCACTGCGGGACAGCTGAACTCTGGGGCCAACGTCCTGACTTTC	CASTAGQLNSGANVLTF
TRBV7-2	NA	TRBJ1-2	TRBD1	TGTGCCAGCAGCCGGACAGGGTTCGATGGCTACACCTTC	CASSRTGFDGYTF
TRBV10-3	NA	TRBJ2-3	TRBD2	TGTGCCATCAGTGAGGGGGGACTAGCGGGAGACACAGATACGCAGTATTTT	CAISEGGLAGDTDTQYF
TRBV9	NA	TRBJ2-2	TRBD2	TGTGCCAGCAGCGTAGAGGGAGGGCCGGACACCGGGGAGCTGTTTTTT	CASSVEGGPDTGELFF
TRBV24-1	NA	TRBJ1-2	NA	TGTGCCACCACGGGTAGCCAAGCAGTAAACTATGGCTACACCTTC	CATTGSQAVNYGYTF
TRBV29-1	NA	TRBJ2-1	TRBD2	TGCAGCGCTGGGGGACTAGTACAGGCATACAATGAACAGTTCTTC	CSAGGLVQAYNEQFF
TRBV28	NA	TRBJ1-5	NA	TGTGCCAGCAGTTTCGGAACAGGGTTAGGTCAGCCCCAGCATTTT	CASSFGTGLGQPQHF
TRBV7-9	NA	TRBJ2-1	TRBD1	TGTGCCAGCAGCCACTGGACAGGGGACCCAGAAGGGCAGTTCTTC	CASSHWTGDPEGQFF
TRBV6-5	NA	TRBJ2-3	TRBD2	TGTGCCAGCAGTTACGCGGGAGGGCCCACAGATACGCAGTATTTT	CASSYAGGPTDTQYF
TRBV7-8	NA	TRBJ2-1	TRBD2	TGTGCCACCACGGTCGGGGCTAGCGGGGTGAGCTCCTACAATGAGCAGTTCTTC	CATTVGASGVSSYNEQFF
TRBV18	once	TRBJ1-1	NA	TGTGCCAGCTCACCACCAGGGGTCACAACTGAAGCTTTCTTT	CASSPPGVTTEAFF
TRBV18	NA	TRBJ1-1	NA	TGTGCCAGCTCACCACCGGCGGGGACTGAAGCTTTCTTT	CASSPPAGTEAFF
TRBV5-4	NA	TRBJ2-1	NA	TGTGCCAGCAGCTTGTACTCTTACAATGAGCAGTTCTTC	CASSLYSYNEQFF
TRBV5-1	NA	TRBJ2-7	TRBD2	TGCGCCAGCAGCTTATTGCGGGAGGGCGAGCAGTACTTC	CASSLLREGEQYF
TRBV30	NA	TRBJ2-3	NA	TGTGCCTGGAGACTTTTCACAGATACGCAGTATTTT	CAWRLFTDTQYF
TRBV29-1	few	TRBJ2-7	TRBD1	TGCAGCGTCAATAGGGACAGTGAATCCTACGAGCAGTACTTC	CSVNRDSESYEQYF
TRBV30	NA	TRBJ2-3	NA	TGTGCCTGGACGGAGCTCACAGATACGCAGTATTTT	CAWTELTDTQYF
TRBV18	once	TRBJ1-1	NA	TGTGCCAGCTCACCCGTTGTGGACGGGGACACTGAAGCTTTCTTT	CASSPVVDGDTEAFF